The sequence of this T cell receptor beta chain was determined in a study of T cells after yellow fever vaccination. The sample holds many counts of this clonotype. The CDR3 sequence is 16 residues long. Trimming at V came to 0 bases and at J to 5 bases, leaving 4 bases not matched to a gene. Germline V gives CDR1 MGHDK, CDR2 SYGVNS. A single record per CDR3 protein comes from TCRdb applying MiXCR to the 5' RACE reads. The data contain some 350,000 distinct CDR3 sequences, 8.7% of them singletons. The clonotype was recovered from a man between 18 and 29 years old who received the YFV17D yellow fever vaccine. Sequencing was performed on PBMCs, taken on the day of the first yellow fever vaccination. The rearrangement links TRBV25-1 to TRBJ2-3, with 11 bases that match TRBD2. The CDR3 here is CASSEYSGGAEDTQYF. The CDR3 DNA reads as TGTGCCAGCAGTGAATATAGCGGGGGGGCAGAAGATACGCAGTATTTT.